This passage covers 11 T cell receptor beta chains from one sample sequenced in a study of cytomegalovirus exposure and HLA in healthy donors. In the PCR, 60 Vbeta and 13 Jbeta primers were used. TCRdb's copy holds only in-frame clones and misses some; the assay was immunoSEQ multiplex PCR. This table holds 60,000 to 70,000 clones, around 78% found once. What was sequenced was PBMCs. The receptor source for this set is a man in his forties or fifties in good health and CMV-seronegative.

The chain recombines TRBV29-1 with TRBJ2-1; D uncertain. The ends were cut back, 4 bases at V and 2 bases at J, with 12 bases in the middle. The CDR3 extends over 14 amino acids. Looked up from germline, CDR1 is SQVTM and CDR2 is ANQGSEA. The CDR3 DNA reads as TGCAGCGTTGTTGAAATCTCTACCTACAATGAGCAGTTCTTC. Amino acids: CSVVEISTYNEQFF.

Only a few counts were recorded for this clone. This chain connects TRBV4-3 to TRBJ2-2; 8 nucleotides match TRBD2. Germline V gene lookup returns CDR1 LGHNA and CDR2 YSLEER. The junction had 9 bases not matched to a gene; V was cut back by 3 bases and J by 3 bases. The CDR3 has 17 residues. CDR3 region: CASSQEYSGIHTGELFF. CDR3 nucleotides: TGCGCCAGCAGCCAGGAATATAGCGGGATCCACACCGGGGAGCTGTTTTTT.

The CDR3 reads CASSPTSGGNNEQFF. CDR3 coding DNA: TGCGCCAGCAGTCCGACTAGCGGGGGAAACAATGAGCAGTTCTTC. The chain couples TRBV5-1 to TRBJ2-1; 12 positions match TRBD2. The CDR3 length is 15 residues. Trimming removed 5 bases from V and 5 bases from J; junction bases left unmatched: 5. CDR1 is SGHRS and CDR2 is YFSETQ in the germline V gene.

The chain joins TRBV6-5 to TRBJ2-5; 9 nucleotides agree with TRBD2. The CDR3 length is 16 residues. J gave up 7 bases and V 2 bases, and 11 bases lay outside the gene matches. Germline V gene sequence: CDR1 MNHEY, CDR2 SVGAGI. The CDR3 protein is CASSYALAGTVGTQYF. The CDR3 nucleotides read TGTGCCAGCAGTTACGCGCTAGCGGGGACTGTCGGGACCCAGTACTTC.

The chain uses TRBV27 and TRBJ2-7; TRBD2 matches at 14 bases. J lost 2 bases, V lost 5 bases, and 8 bases had no gene match. The CDR3 extends over 17 amino acids. Germline values: CDR1 MNHEY, CDR2 SMNVEV (reference sequence). The CDR3 protein is CASSPLETSGRAYEQYF. The CDR3 DNA is TGTGCCAGCAGTCCCCTCGAGACTAGCGGGAGGGCCTACGAGCAGTACTTC.

For the CDR3, the DNA is TGTGCCTGGAACCAGGGTCCTAAAGCTTTCTTT. It translates to CAWNQGPKAFF. The rearrangement links TRBV30 to TRBJ1-1, with a weak D call TRBD1 (5 bases). Germline-derived CDR1 and CDR2 are GTSNPN and SVGIG (reference sequence). This CDR3 is built from 11 residues. V gave up 4 bases and J gave up 9 bases, with 12 bases separating them.

The gene calls are TRBV2 and TRBJ1-1; D is perhaps TRBD1 (5 bases). This CDR3 is built from 15 residues. V was cut by 4 bases and J by 1 base, with 13 bases left in between. Germline CDR1 SNHLY, CDR2 FYNNEI. DNA for the CDR3: TGTGCCAGCAGTGGGGCAGGGATAAGGAACACTGAAGCTTTCTTT. Its protein product is CASSGAGIRNTEAFF.

The CDR3 sequence: CAWSDRQQNQPQHF. The CDR3, as DNA: TGTGCCTGGAGTGACCGACAGCAGAATCAGCCCCAGCATTTT. The chain uses TRBV30 and TRBJ1-5, with D possibly matching TRBD1 (5 bases). The CDR3 spans 14 residues. The V end was cut by 1 base, the J end by 4 bases, with 11 bases between. Germline V gives CDR1 GTSNPN, CDR2 SVGIG (reference sequence).

The rearrangement joins TRBV29-1 to TRBJ2-1; 11 nucleotides line up with TRBD2. V shed 6 bases, J shed 1 base, and the junction held 8 bases outside the gene matches. This CDR3 has 16 residues. Germline loops: CDR1 SQVTM, CDR2 ANQGSEA. CDR3 residues: CSVHGTSGDSYNEQFF. The CDR3 DNA reads as TGCAGCGTCCACGGGACTAGCGGCGATTCCTACAATGAGCAGTTCTTC.

This chain joins TRBV10-3 and TRBJ1-2; D is unresolved. The CDR3 covers 12 residues. Germline-derived CDR1 and CDR2 are ENHRY and SYGVKD. Between the trimmed V and J ends, which lost 6 bases and 8 bases, there was a span of 13 bases. The CDR3 region is CAISLGGYGYTF. CDR3 nucleotides: TGTGCCATCAGCCTAGGAGGGTACGGCTACACCTTC.

A word on this clone: This CDR3 is also generated by other DNA sequences in the sample. The V and J genes are TRBV11-2 and TRBJ2-7, with 9 bases matching TRBD1. The CDR3 totals 14 residues. The V gene's germline CDR1 is SGHAT and CDR2 FQNNGV. Trimming removed 5 bases from V and 3 bases from J; junction bases left unmatched: 5. The CDR3: CASSPGTGSYEQYF. The CDR3 region has the DNA TGTGCCAGCAGCCCCGGGACAGGGAGCTACGAGCAGTACTTC.